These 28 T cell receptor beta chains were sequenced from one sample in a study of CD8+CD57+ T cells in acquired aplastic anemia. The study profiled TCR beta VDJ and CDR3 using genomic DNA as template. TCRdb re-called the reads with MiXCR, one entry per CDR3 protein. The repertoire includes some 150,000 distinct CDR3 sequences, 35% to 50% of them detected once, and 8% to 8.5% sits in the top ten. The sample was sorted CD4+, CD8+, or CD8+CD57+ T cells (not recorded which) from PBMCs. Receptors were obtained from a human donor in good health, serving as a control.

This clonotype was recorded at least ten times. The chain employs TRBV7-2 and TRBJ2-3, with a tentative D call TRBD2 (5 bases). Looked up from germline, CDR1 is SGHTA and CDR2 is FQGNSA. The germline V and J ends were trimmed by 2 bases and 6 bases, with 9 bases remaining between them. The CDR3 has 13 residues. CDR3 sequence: CASSLRLADTQYF. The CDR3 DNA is TGTGCCAGCAGCTTACGGCTAGCCGATACGCAGTATTTT.

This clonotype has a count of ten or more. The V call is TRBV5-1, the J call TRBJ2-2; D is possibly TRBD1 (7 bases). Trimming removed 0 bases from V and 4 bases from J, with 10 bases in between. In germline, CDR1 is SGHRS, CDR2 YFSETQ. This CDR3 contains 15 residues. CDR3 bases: TGCGCCAGCAGCTTGGGTCAGGGGGGCACCGGGGAGCTGTTTTTT. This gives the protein CASSLGQGGTGELFF. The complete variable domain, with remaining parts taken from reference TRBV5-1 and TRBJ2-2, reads KAGVTQTPRYLIKTRGQQVTLSCSPISGHRSVSWYQQTPGQGLQFLFEYFSETQRNKGNFPGRFSGRQFSNSRSEMNVSTLELGDSALYLCASSLGQGGTGELFFGEGSRLTVL.

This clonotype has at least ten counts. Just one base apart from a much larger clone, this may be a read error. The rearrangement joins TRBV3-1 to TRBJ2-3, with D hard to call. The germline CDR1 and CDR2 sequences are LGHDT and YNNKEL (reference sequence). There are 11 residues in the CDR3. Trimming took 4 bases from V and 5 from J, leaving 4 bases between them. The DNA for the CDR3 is TGTGCCAGCAGCCTAATAGATACGCAGTATTTT. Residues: CASSLIDTQYF.

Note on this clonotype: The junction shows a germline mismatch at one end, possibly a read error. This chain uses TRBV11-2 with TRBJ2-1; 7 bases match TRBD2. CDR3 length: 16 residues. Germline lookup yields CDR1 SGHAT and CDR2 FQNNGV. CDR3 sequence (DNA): TGCGCCAGCAGCTGGGATGGCGGGACTACGGGGCATGAGCAGTTCTTC. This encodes CASSWDGGTTGHEQFF.

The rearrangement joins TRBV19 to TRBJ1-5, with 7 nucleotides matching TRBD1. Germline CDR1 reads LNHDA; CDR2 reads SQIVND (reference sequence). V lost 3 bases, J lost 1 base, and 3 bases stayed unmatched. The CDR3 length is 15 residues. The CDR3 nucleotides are TGTGCCAGTAGTATGGGACAGCTAAGCAATCAGCCCCAGCATTTT. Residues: CASSMGQLSNQPQHF.

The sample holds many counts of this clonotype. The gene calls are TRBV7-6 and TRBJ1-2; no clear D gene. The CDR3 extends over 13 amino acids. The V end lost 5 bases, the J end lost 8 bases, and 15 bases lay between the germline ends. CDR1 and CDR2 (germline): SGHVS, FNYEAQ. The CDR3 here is CASSLNAGKGYTF. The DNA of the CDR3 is TGTGCCAGCAGCCTTAACGCGGGAAAAGGCTACACCTTC.

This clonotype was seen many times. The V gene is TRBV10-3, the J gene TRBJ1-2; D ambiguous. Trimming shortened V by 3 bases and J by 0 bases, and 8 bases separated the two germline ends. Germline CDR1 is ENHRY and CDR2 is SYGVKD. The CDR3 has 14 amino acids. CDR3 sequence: CAISELITNYGYTF. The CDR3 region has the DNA TGTGCCATCAGTGAACTCATAACTAACTATGGCTACACCTTC.

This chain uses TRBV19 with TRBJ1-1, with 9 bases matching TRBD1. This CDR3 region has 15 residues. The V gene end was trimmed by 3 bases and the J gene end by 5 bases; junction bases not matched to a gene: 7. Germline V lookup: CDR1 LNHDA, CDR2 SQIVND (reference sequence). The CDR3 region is CASSMGDRDQTEAFF. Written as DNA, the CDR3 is TGTGCCAGTAGTATGGGGGACAGGGACCAGACTGAAGCTTTCTTT.

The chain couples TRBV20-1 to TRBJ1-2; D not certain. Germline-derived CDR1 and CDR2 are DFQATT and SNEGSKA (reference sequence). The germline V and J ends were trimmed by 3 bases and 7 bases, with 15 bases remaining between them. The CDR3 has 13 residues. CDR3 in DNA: TGCAGTGCTAGGGACGTGGACTTGGGTGGCTACACCTTC. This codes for CSARDVDLGGYTF.

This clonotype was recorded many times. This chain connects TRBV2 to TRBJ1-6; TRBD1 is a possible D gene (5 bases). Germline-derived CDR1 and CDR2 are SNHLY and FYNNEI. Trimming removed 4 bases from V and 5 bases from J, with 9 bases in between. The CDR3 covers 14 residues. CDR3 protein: CASSVGQNNSPLHF. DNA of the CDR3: TGTGCCAGCAGTGTGGGGCAGAATAATTCACCCCTCCACTTT.

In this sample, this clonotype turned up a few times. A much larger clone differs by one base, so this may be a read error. The CDR3 nucleotides are TGCAGTGCTAGTCCCCCCCTAGCGGGATATGGTGAGCAGTACTTC. Protein sequence: CSASPPLAGYGEQYF. This sequence joins TRBV20-1 and TRBJ2-7; 9 bases agree with TRBD2. J gave up 7 bases and V 3 bases, and 13 bases lay outside the gene matches. This CDR3 contains 15 residues. The germline gives CDR1 DFQATT, CDR2 SNEGSKA (reference sequence).

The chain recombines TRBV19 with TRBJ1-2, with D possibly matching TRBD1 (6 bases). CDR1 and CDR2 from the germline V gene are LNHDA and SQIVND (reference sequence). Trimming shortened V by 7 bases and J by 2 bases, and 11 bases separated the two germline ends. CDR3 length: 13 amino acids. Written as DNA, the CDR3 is TGTGCCAGTACCGTCACAGGGAACTATGGCTACACCTTC. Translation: CASTVTGNYGYTF.

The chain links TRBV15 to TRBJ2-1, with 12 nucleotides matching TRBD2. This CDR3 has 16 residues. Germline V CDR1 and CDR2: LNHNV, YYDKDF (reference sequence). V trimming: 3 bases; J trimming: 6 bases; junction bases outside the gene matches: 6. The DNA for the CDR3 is TGTGCCACCAGCAGCGGCGGGACTAGCGGGTTCAATGAGCAGTTCTTC. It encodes CATSSGGTSGFNEQFF.

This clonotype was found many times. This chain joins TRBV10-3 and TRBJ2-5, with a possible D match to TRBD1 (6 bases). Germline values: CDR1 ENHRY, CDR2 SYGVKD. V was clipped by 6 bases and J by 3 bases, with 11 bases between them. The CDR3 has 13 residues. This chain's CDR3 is CAIRGHKEETQYF. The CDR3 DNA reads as TGTGCCATCAGGGGACACAAAGAAGAGACCCAGTACTTC.

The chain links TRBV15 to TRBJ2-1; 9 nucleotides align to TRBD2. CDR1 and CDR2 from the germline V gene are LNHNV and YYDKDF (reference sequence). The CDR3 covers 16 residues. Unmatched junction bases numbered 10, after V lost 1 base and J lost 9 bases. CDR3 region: CATSRGGLAGVIEQFF. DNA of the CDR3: TGTGCCACCAGCAGAGGGGGATTAGCGGGGGTCATTGAGCAGTTCTTC.

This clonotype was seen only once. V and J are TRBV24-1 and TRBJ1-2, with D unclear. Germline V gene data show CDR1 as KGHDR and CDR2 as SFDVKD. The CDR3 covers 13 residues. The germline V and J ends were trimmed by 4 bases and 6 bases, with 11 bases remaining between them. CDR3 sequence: CATSELTEDGYTF. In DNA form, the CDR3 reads TGTGCCACCAGTGAACTGACGGAGGATGGCTACACCTTC.

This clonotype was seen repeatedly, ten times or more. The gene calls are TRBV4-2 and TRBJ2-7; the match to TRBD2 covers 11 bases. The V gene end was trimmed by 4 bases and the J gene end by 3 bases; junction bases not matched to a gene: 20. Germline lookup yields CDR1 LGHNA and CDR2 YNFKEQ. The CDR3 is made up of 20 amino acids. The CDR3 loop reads CASSPFGGGVAGGPGYEQYF. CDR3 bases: TGTGCCAGCAGCCCCTTCGGTGGGGGGGTAGCGGGAGGGCCAGGCTACGAGCAGTACTTC.

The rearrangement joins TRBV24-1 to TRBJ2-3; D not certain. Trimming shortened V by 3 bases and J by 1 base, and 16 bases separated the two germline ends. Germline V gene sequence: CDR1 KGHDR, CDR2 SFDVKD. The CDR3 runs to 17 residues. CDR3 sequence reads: CATSDTSTFGGTDTQYF. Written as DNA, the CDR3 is TGTGCCACCAGTGATACCTCAACCTTTGGGGGCACAGATACGCAGTATTTT.

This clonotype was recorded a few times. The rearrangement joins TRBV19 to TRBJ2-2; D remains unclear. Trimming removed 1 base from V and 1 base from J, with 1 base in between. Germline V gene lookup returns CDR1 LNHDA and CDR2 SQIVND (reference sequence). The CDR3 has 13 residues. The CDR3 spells CASSIGNTGELFF. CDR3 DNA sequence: TGTGCCAGTAGTATAGGGAACACCGGGGAGCTGTTTTTT. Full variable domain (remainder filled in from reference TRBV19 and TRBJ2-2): DGGITQSPKYLFRKEGQNVTLSCEQNLNHDAMYWYRQDPGQGLRLIYYSQIVNDFQKGDIAEGYSVSREKKESFPLTVTSAQKNPTAFYLCASSIGNTGELFFGEGSRLTVL.

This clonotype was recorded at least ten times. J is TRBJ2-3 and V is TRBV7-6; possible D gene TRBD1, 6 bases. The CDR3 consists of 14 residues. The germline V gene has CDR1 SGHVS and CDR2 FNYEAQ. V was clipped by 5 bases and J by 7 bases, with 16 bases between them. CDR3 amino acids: CASSPDQQGNTQYF. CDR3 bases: TGTGCCAGCAGCCCGGACCAACAGGGAAATACGCAGTATTTT.

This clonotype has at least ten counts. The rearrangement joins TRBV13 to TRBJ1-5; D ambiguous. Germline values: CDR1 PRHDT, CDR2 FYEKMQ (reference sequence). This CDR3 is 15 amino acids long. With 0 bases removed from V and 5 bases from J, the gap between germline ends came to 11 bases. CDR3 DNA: TGTGCCAGCAGCTTAGGTGGGCACGGGGATCAGCCCCAGCATTTT. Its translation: CASSLGGHGDQPQHF. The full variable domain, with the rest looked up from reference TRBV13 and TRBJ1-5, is AAGVIQSPRHLIKEKRETATLKCYPIPRHDTVYWYQQGPGQDPQFLISFYEKMQSDKGSIPDRFSAQQFSDYHSELNMSSLELGDSALYFCASSLGGHGDQPQHFGDGTRLSIL.

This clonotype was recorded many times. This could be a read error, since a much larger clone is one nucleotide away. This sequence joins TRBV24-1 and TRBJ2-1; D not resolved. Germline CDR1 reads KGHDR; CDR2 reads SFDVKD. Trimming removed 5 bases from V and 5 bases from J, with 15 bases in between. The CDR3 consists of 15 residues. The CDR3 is CATSVSNSLNNEQFF. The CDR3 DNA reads TGTGCCACCAGTGTGAGCAACAGCCTAAACAATGAGCAGTTCTTC.

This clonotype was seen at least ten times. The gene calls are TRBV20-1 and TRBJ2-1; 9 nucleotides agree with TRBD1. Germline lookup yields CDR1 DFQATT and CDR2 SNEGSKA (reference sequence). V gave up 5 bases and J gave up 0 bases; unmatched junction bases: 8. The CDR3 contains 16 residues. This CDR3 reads CSAPNRGPSSYNEQFF. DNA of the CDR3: TGCAGTGCTCCTAACAGGGGGCCGAGCTCCTACAATGAGCAGTTCTTC.

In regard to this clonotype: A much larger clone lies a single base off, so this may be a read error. As DNA, the CDR3 is TGTGCCGGCAGAAAACACAGCCAGGGTTCACCCCTCCACTTT. Encoded protein: CAGRKHSQGSPLHF. The V call is TRBV3-1, the J call TRBJ1-6; D possibly corresponds to TRBD1 (5 bases). The length of the CDR3 is 14 residues. Germline V gene lookup returns CDR1 LGHDT and CDR2 YNNKEL (reference sequence).

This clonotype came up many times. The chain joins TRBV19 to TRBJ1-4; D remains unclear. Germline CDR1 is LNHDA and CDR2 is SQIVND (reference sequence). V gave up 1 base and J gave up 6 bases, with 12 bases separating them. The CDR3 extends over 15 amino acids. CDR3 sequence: CASSIGLATDEKLFF. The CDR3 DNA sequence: TGTGCCAGTAGTATAGGTCTTGCGACGGATGAAAAACTGTTTTTT.

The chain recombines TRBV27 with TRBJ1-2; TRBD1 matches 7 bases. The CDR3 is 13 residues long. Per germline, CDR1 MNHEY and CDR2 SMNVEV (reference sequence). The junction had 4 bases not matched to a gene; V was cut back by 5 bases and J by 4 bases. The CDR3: CASSPGTVYGYTF. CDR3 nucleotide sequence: TGTGCCAGCAGTCCCGGGACAGTCTATGGCTACACCTTC.

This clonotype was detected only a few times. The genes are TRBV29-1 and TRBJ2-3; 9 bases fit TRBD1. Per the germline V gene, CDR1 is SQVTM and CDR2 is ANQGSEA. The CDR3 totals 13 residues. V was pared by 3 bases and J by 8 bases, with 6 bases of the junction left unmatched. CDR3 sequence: CSVEGQGSGTQYF. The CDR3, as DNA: TGCAGCGTTGAGGGACAGGGATCTGGTACGCAGTATTTT.

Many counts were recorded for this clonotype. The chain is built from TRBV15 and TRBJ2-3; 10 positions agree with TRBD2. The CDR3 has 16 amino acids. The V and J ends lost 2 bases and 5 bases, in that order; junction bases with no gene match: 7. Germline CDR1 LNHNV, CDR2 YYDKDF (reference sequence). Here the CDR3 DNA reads TGTGCCACCAGCAGAAAAAGCGGGAGGGGTGGAGATACGCAGTATTTT. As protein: CATSRKSGRGGDTQYF.